This T cell receptor beta chain was captured by sequencing in a study of blood T cell repertoires in COVID-19. CDR3 length: 13 amino acids. Trimming left V 3 bases short and J 0 bases short, with 5 bases between. The germline gives CDR1 KGHSH, CDR2 LQKENI. Notes on this clone: The sample contains more than one DNA sequence encoding this CDR3.

TCRdb keeps only in-frame clones here, not all; method: immunoSEQ multiplex PCR. The sample holds 110,000 to 150,000 clones; around 89% are singletons and the top ten take 2.5% to 3.5%. The genes are TRBV18 and TRBJ1-1, with TRBD1 as a possible D gene (5 bases). The specimen was peripheral blood. The TCR was taken from a man in his fifties or sixties with active or convalescent COVID-19. The CDR3 sequence is CASSPDMNTEAFF. The CDR3 coding sequence is TGTGCCAGCTCACCGGACATGAACACTGAAGCTTTCTTT.